A single sample is the source of the 21 T cell receptor beta chains below, sequenced in a study of T cells in Graves' hyperthyroidism and ophthalmopathy. The source material, RNA transcripts, was used to amplify TCR beta CDR3 regions. A set of HTBI primers served as the primers for a first-round RT-PCR of the TCR CDR3. In TCRdb, the multiplex PCR reads were re-called with MiXCR into one record per CDR3 protein. The repertoire holds fewer than 400,000 distinct CDR3 sequences, with over 11% as singletons. Sample: blood. Receptors were obtained from a man aged 45-60 years with Graves' ophthalmopathy.

This clonotype was detected ten times or more. The rearrangement links TRBV28 to TRBJ2-7, with unresolved D. The germline gives CDR1 MDHEN, CDR2 SYDVKM. Deletions cut 4 bases from V and 6 bases from J, with 10 bases between. The CDR3 is made up of 12 amino acids. The CDR3 DNA sequence: TGTGCCAGCAGTTCATACAGACTCGAGCAGTACTTC. Translation: CASSSYRLEQYF.

This clonotype was seen only a few times. This chain uses TRBV19 with TRBJ2-5; D tentatively reads TRBD1 or TRBD2 (5 bases each). V was clipped by 0 bases and J by 5 bases, with 7 bases between them. The V gene's germline CDR1 is LNHDA and CDR2 SQIVND (reference sequence). The CDR3 runs 13 residues. The chain's CDR3 is CASSIDWGETQYF. CDR3 coding DNA: TGTGCCAGTAGTATAGACTGGGGGGAGACCCAGTACTTC.

V and J are TRBV3-1 and TRBJ2-7, with 13 bases aligning to TRBD2. Germline V gene data show CDR1 as LGHDT and CDR2 as YNNKEL (reference sequence). The CDR3 extends over 14 amino acids. Trimming at V came to 3 bases and at J to 5 bases, leaving 1 base not matched to a gene. The CDR3, as DNA: TGTGCCAGCAGCCACGGACTAGCGGGAGACGAGCAGTACTTC. This translates into CASSHGLAGDEQYF.

This clonotype showed up many times. The V and J genes are TRBV7-8 and TRBJ2-7; TRBD1 agrees at 10 bases. Losses at the gene ends were 4 bases for V and 4 bases for J; bases not matched to a gene: 7. CDR1 is SGHVS and CDR2 is FQNEAQ in the germline V gene. The CDR3 is 15 residues long. Written as DNA, the CDR3 is TGTGCCAGCAGCTCCCCGGACAGGGGGAGGTACGAGCAGTACTTC. Its protein product is CASSSPDRGRYEQYF.

This clonotype was observed many times. The rearrangement joins TRBV7-9 to TRBJ2-5; D gene uncertain. Trimming removed 0 bases from V and 2 bases from J, with 7 bases in between. Germline CDR1 is SEHNR and CDR2 is FQNEAQ (reference sequence). The CDR3 extends over 14 amino acids. For the CDR3, the DNA is TGTGCCAGCAGCTTAGCTGTGGCGCAAGAGACCCAGTACTTC. Translating gives CASSLAVAQETQYF.

The chain joins TRBV25-1 to TRBJ1-2, with 8 bases fitting TRBD1. J lost 8 bases, V lost 6 bases, and 11 bases had no gene match. CDR3 size: 14 residues. Germline V gene data show CDR1 as MGHDK and CDR2 as SYGVNS. The CDR3 here is CASRGQGARSGYTF. The CDR3 DNA sequence: TGTGCCAGCAGGGGCCAGGGGGCTAGAAGCGGCTACACCTTC.

This clonotype was observed many times. CDR3 loop: CASSLQGTATYEQYF. CDR3 sequence (DNA): TGTGCCAGCAGCCTCCAAGGGACAGCAACCTACGAGCAGTACTTC. The genes are TRBV11-2 and TRBJ2-7; 7 bases agree with TRBD1. Trimming removed 5 bases from V and 2 bases from J; junction bases left unmatched: 9. The CDR3 is made up of 15 amino acids. The germline CDR1 and CDR2 sequences are SGHAT and FQNNGV.

The chain recombines TRBV19 with TRBJ1-5; 7 nucleotides agree with TRBD1. CDR1 and CDR2 from the germline V gene are LNHDA and SQIVND (reference sequence). Trimming took 7 bases from V and 0 from J; bases not matched to a gene: 15. This CDR3 is built from 18 residues. CDR3 DNA sequence: TGTGCCAGTACTTCCGACTTGAGACAGGGCTATAGCAATCAGCCCCAGCATTTT. As protein: CASTSDLRQGYSNQPQHF.

The chain joins TRBV5-6 to TRBJ1-2, with D hard to call. CDR1 is SGHDT, CDR2 YYEEEE, per germline. V was cut by 4 bases and J by 3 bases, with 10 bases left in between. There are 13 residues in the CDR3. The CDR3 loop reads CASSRGVDYGYTF. Written as DNA, the CDR3 is TGTGCCAGCAGCCGAGGCGTGGACTATGGCTACACCTTC.

Many counts were recorded for this clonotype. This chain joins TRBV20-1 and TRBJ1-2; D call uncertain. The length of the CDR3 is 15 residues. The germline gives CDR1 DFQATT, CDR2 SNEGSKA (reference sequence). Trimming took off 2 bases at V and 5 bases at J, with 18 bases between the two ends. The CDR3 DNA sequence: TGCAGTGCTAGATTCTTGGGCCCCGGAGGGTATGGCTACACCTTC. Its translation: CSARFLGPGGYGYTF.

V usage is TRBV10-3 and J usage is TRBJ2-5, with 9 nucleotides matching TRBD1. CDR3 length: 13 residues. Germline values: CDR1 ENHRY, CDR2 SYGVKD. Trimming at V came to 4 bases and at J to 3 bases, leaving 0 bases not matched to a gene. The CDR3 loop is CAISGTGEETQYF. DNA for the CDR3: TGTGCCATCAGTGGGACAGGGGAAGAGACCCAGTACTTC.

The CDR3 DNA sequence: TGTGCCAGCAGCCAAGTCACTGGACAGGGGGCTTGGGAGCAGTACTTC. Translated, it gives CASSQVTGQGAWEQYF. V is TRBV3-1 and J is TRBJ2-7; 11 bases agree with TRBD1. CDR3 length: 16 residues. Germline CDR1 and CDR2: LGHDT and YNNKEL (reference sequence). V gave up 1 base and J gave up 7 bases; unmatched junction bases: 9.

In this sample, this clonotype turned up many times. This chain links TRBV2 with TRBJ1-1; 7 bases line up with TRBD1. Per the germline V gene, CDR1 is SNHLY and CDR2 is FYNNEI. Trimming cost V 5 bases and J 5 bases; bases outside gene matches: 8. The CDR3 runs 14 residues. The CDR3 DNA follows: TGTGCCAGCAGTCAACGGACAGGTGGAACTGAAGCTTTCTTT. Translated, it gives CASSQRTGGTEAFF.

This clonotype was seen ten or more times. The genes are TRBV7-3 and TRBJ2-1; D is unresolved. The CDR3 has 12 residues. Germline loops: CDR1 SGHTA, CDR2 FQGTGA. Trimming removed 1 base from V and 9 bases from J, with 7 bases in between. This CDR3 is CASSLNRIEQFF. CDR3 bases: TGTGCCAGCAGCTTAAATCGTATTGAGCAGTTCTTC.

In nucleotides, the CDR3 is TGTGCCAGCAGCGTAGGGGGTACAGGGGACTATGGCTACACCTTC. It specifies CASSVGGTGDYGYTF. The chain joins TRBV9 to TRBJ1-2, with TRBD1 matching 7 bases. Per the germline V gene, CDR1 is SGDLS and CDR2 is YYNGEE. J gave up 3 bases and V 0 bases, and 5 bases lay outside the gene matches. This CDR3 has 15 residues.

In this sample, this clonotype turned up many times. The chain employs TRBV2 and TRBJ2-7, with TRBD1 identical over 9 bases. This CDR3 has 15 residues. Per germline, CDR1 SNHLY and CDR2 FYNNEI. V trimming: 6 bases; J trimming: 5 bases; junction bases outside the gene matches: 11. The CDR3 nucleotides are TGTGCCAGCAGGCAACAGGGGGCGCGTAGAAACGAGCAGTACTTC. As protein: CASRQQGARRNEQYF.

This clonotype was counted at least ten times. The V call is TRBV4-1, the J call TRBJ2-3; 7 nucleotides align to TRBD2. The junction had 5 bases not matched to a gene; V was cut back by 2 bases and J by 0 bases. The CDR3 consists of 16 residues. Per the germline V gene, CDR1 is MGHRA and CDR2 is YSYEKL. The chain's CDR3 is CASSQTGLPSTDTQYF. The CDR3 nucleotides read TGCGCCAGCAGCCAAACGGGACTACCTAGCACAGATACGCAGTATTTT.

This clonotype was observed at least ten times. The gene calls are TRBV20-1 and TRBJ2-3, with TRBD2 matching over 11 bases. Germline CDR1 is DFQATT and CDR2 is SNEGSKA (reference sequence). The V gene end was trimmed by 3 bases and the J gene end by 7 bases; junction bases not matched to a gene: 9. The CDR3 consists of 15 residues. The CDR3 is CSARDSGRARNTQYF. The CDR3 DNA follows: TGCAGTGCTAGGGATAGCGGGAGGGCCCGGAATACGCAGTATTTT.

This clonotype was seen a handful of times. The chain carries TRBV20-1 and TRBJ2-1; D ambiguous. Trimming cost V 6 bases and J 0 bases, with 12 bases left between them. The germline CDR1 and CDR2 sequences are DFQATT and SNEGSKA (reference sequence). This CDR3 is 14 amino acids long. The CDR3 DNA reads as TGCAGTGCAACTCAAAGGAGCTCCTACAATGAGCAGTTCTTC. This encodes CSATQRSSYNEQFF.

This clonotype appeared many times. The rearrangement links TRBV27 to TRBJ1-5; 11 nucleotides agree with TRBD1. CDR3 length: 17 residues. V trimming: 2 bases; J trimming: 0 bases; junction bases outside the gene matches: 3. Germline assignment: CDR1 MNHEY and CDR2 SMNVEV (reference sequence). CDR3 sequence: CASSLRGTGGSNQPQHF. The CDR3 nucleotides read TGTGCCAGCAGTTTAAGGGGGACAGGGGGTAGCAATCAGCCCCAGCATTTT.

The sample holds many counts of this clonotype. The chain links TRBV2 to TRBJ2-7; D possibly corresponds to TRBD1 (5 bases). Trimming left V 6 bases short and J 6 bases short, with 12 bases between. Germline loops: CDR1 SNHLY, CDR2 FYNNEI. The CDR3 is 12 amino acids. Here the CDR3 reads CASRLAGREQYF. DNA of the CDR3: TGTGCCAGCAGGTTAGCAGGGCGCGAGCAGTACTTC.